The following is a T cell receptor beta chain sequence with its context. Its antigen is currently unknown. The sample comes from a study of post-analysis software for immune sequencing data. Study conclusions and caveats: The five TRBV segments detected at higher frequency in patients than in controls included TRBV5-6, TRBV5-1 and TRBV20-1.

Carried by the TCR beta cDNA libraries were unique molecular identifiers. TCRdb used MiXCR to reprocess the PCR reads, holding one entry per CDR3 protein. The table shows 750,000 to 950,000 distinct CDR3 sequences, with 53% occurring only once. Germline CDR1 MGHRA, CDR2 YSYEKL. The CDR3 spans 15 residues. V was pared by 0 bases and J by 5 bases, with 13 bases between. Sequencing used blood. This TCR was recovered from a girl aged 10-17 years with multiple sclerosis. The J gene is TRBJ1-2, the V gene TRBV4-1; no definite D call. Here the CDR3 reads CASSQDGPLRYGYTF. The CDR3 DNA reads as TGCGCCAGCAGCCAAGATGGCCCCCTTCGATATGGCTACACCTTC.